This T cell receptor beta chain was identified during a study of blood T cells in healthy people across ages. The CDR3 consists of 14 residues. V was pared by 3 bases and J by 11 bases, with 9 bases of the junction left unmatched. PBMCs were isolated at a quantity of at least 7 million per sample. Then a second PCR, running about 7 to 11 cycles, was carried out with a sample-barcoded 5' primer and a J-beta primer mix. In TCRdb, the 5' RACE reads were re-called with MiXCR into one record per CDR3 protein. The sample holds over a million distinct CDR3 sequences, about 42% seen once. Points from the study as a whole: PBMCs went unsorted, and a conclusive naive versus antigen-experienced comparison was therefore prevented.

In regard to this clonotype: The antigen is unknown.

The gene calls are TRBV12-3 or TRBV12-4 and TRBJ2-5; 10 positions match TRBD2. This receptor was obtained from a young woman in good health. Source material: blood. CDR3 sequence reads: CASSLGLAWGEQYF. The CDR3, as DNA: TGTGCCAGCAGTTTGGGACTAGCGTGGGGTGAGCAGTACTTC.